What follows are 21 T cell receptor beta chains derived from one specimen sequenced in a study of CD8 T cells in Susac syndrome. Random hexamers were used to reverse transcribe an amount of about 0.45 to 1 ug RNA. One entry per CDR3 protein, called by TCRdb with MiXCR from the immunoSEQ multiplex PCR reads. The repertoire has 300,000 to 350,000 distinct CDR3 sequences, 90% to 95% of them found once; the top ten carry 0.06% to 0.075%. Sequencing was performed on CD4+ T cells from PBMCs. The receptors shown here come from a human donor with multiple sclerosis.

This clonotype was counted once. V usage is TRBV29-1 and J usage is TRBJ2-3, with D perhaps matching TRBD1 (6 bases). The ends were cut back, 4 bases at V and 5 bases at J, with 10 bases in the middle. This CDR3 is built from 12 residues. Germline lookup yields CDR1 SQVTM and CDR2 ANQGSEA. CDR3 loop: CSVVTGQDTQYF. The CDR3 nucleotides are TGCAGCGTTGTGACAGGTCAAGATACGCAGTATTTT.

This clonotype was counted between two and nine times. The rearrangement uses TRBV29-1 and TRBJ2-5, with TRBD1 matching 11 bases. The CDR3 is 12 residues long. Losses at the gene ends were 6 bases for V and 5 bases for J; bases not matched to a gene: 2. CDR1 is SQVTM, CDR2 ANQGSEA, per germline. CDR3 sequence: CSVRTGGETQYF. The CDR3 DNA follows: TGCAGCGTGCGGACAGGGGGCGAGACCCAGTACTTC.

The chain combines TRBV3-1 with TRBJ1-1; 7 bases are shared with TRBD1. V dropped 2 bases and J dropped 4; count of bases not matched to a gene: 16. From germline, CDR1 is LGHDT and CDR2 YNNKEL (reference sequence). CDR3 length: 18 residues. The CDR3, as DNA: TGTGCCAGCAGCCAAACTATTTCGGGACAGTCGTGGGCCACTGAAGCTTTCTTT. Translated: CASSQTISGQSWATEAFF.

The chain recombines TRBV4-1 with TRBJ1-5; a weak D match, TRBD1 (5 bases). The CDR3 is made up of 16 amino acids. V was shortened by 4 bases and J by 1 base, with 14 bases between the two germline ends. Germline lookup yields CDR1 MGHRA and CDR2 YSYEKL. The CDR3 DNA reads as TGCGCCAGCAGCCGAGGGGCAGGGAACAGCAATCAGCCCCAGCATTTT. It specifies CASSRGAGNSNQPQHF.

The chain joins TRBV19 to TRBJ2-5; D unresolved. This CDR3 has 16 amino acids. V was cut by 4 bases and J by 3 bases, with 18 bases left in between. Looked up from germline, CDR1 is LNHDA and CDR2 is SQIVND (reference sequence). The CDR3 nucleotides read TGTGCCAGTAGTAATTTTAAGTCTCCGTCCAAAGAGACCCAGTACTTC. This sequence encodes CASSNFKSPSKETQYF.

J is TRBJ2-5 and V is TRBV29-1, with D possibly being TRBD1 (6 bases). V lost 6 bases and J 4 bases, leaving 15 bases between the germline ends. The CDR3 has 13 residues. Per germline, CDR1 SQVTM and CDR2 ANQGSEA. The CDR3, as DNA: TGCAGCGTCGCCCCCGGACAGTCAGAGACCCAGTACTTC. It specifies CSVAPGQSETQYF.

This rearrangement joins TRBV3-1 to TRBJ2-3; D ambiguous. The CDR3 is 14 residues long. Germline-derived CDR1 and CDR2 are LGHDT and YNNKEL (reference sequence). The V end was cut by 4 bases, the J end by 10 bases, with 18 bases between. The DNA for the CDR3 is TGTGCCAGCAGCCCACCCCCTCCCGGTGCCTCGCAGTATTTT. It translates to CASSPPPPGASQYF.

This chain uses TRBV7-9 with TRBJ1-2, with TRBD1 as a possible D gene (5 bases). Deletions cut 0 bases from V and 4 bases from J, with 18 bases between. CDR3 length equals 17 residues. Germline CDR1 SEHNR, CDR2 FQNEAQ (reference sequence). CDR3 protein: CASSLALTLEGSYGYTF. In DNA, the CDR3 is TGTGCCAGCAGCTTAGCGTTAACCCTAGAGGGGAGCTATGGCTACACCTTC.

The V gene is TRBV30, the J gene TRBJ1-5; weak D call: TRBD1 (5 bases). The V end lost 1 base, the J end lost 4 bases, and 11 bases lay between the germline ends. Germline CDR1 GTSNPN, CDR2 SVGIG (reference sequence). The CDR3 contains 14 residues. CDR3 DNA: TGTGCCTGGAGTGGGGGACGGACTAATCAGCCCCAGCATTTT. Translated: CAWSGGRTNQPQHF.

On this clonotype itself: Sequence at one end of the junction differs from germline and may be a read error. The chain joins TRBV6-1 to TRBJ2-7; possibly TRBD1 for D (5 bases). The CDR3 length is 16 residues. CDR1 is MNHNS, CDR2 SASEGT, per germline. CDR3 amino acids: CATSQFSAGNPTGQYF. In nucleotides, the CDR3 is TGTGCCACCAGTCAATTCTCGGCAGGGAACCCTACTGGGCAGTACTTC.

The chain has TRBV2 and TRBJ2-1; 7 bases align to TRBD2. This CDR3 spans 14 amino acids. Germline V gene lookup returns CDR1 SNHLY and CDR2 FYNNEI. V shed 2 bases and J 3 bases; nucleotides not matched to a gene: 1. For the CDR3, the DNA is TGTGCCAGCAGTGAACTAGCGGACTACAATGAGCAGTTCTTC. Translation: CASSELADYNEQFF.

The chain uses TRBV20-1 and TRBJ2-6; no firm D call. V shed 2 bases and J shed 0 bases, with 11 bases lying between them. The CDR3 has 16 residues. Germline CDR1 and CDR2: DFQATT and SNEGSKA (reference sequence). The CDR3 spells CSARQNWGSGANVLTF. CDR3 DNA: TGCAGTGCTAGACAGAACTGGGGCTCTGGGGCCAACGTCCTGACTTTC.

This clonotype was observed a handful of times. This chain links TRBV29-1 with TRBJ2-7; D may correspond to TRBD1 or TRBD2 (6 bases each). The V end was cut by 4 bases, the J end by 2 bases, with 12 bases between. Per germline, CDR1 SQVTM and CDR2 ANQGSEA. The CDR3 sequence is 13 residues long. DNA of the CDR3: TGCAGCGTTGGTTACGGGGGCACCTACGAGCAGTACTTC. Translating gives CSVGYGGTYEQYF.

The J gene is TRBJ2-2, the V gene TRBV4-2; 8 nucleotides agree with TRBD2. The trim removed 3 bases at V and 4 bases at J, leaving 4 bases unmatched. Per the germline V gene, CDR1 is LGHNA and CDR2 is YNFKEQ. The CDR3 is 15 residues long. The CDR3 nucleotides are TGTGCCAGCAGCCAGGGACTAGAGGTCACCGGGGAGCTGTTTTTT. Its protein is CASSQGLEVTGELFF.

The chain links TRBV19 to TRBJ2-1; TRBD2 matches 12 bases. This CDR3 region has 15 residues. Germline V gives CDR1 LNHDA, CDR2 SQIVND (reference sequence). Trimming cost V 4 bases and J 9 bases; bases outside gene matches: 7. The CDR3 spells CASSSFTSGGSEQFF. CDR3 nucleotide sequence: TGTGCCAGTAGTAGTTTCACTAGCGGGGGGAGTGAGCAGTTCTTC.

The chain carries TRBV19 and TRBJ1-1; 7 bases agree with TRBD1. V was clipped by 10 bases and J by 2 bases; unmatched bases: 10. The CDR3 runs to 14 residues. Germline CDR1 LNHDA, CDR2 SQIVND (reference sequence). The CDR3 here is CATGTGQTNTEAFF. DNA for the CDR3: TGTGCCACCGGGACGGGACAGACTAACACTGAAGCTTTCTTT.

This chain joins TRBV7-9 and TRBJ1-1; D call uncertain. The CDR3 is 13 amino acids. Germline V gives CDR1 SEHNR, CDR2 FQNEAQ (reference sequence). The V gene lost 2 bases and the J gene lost 4 bases, with 8 bases spanning the gap. The CDR3 DNA reads TGTGCCAGCAGCTTACGCCTGATCACTGAAGCTTTCTTT. Translating it yields CASSLRLITEAFF.

V usage is TRBV6-1 and J usage is TRBJ1-2, with 8 bases lining up with TRBD1. Germline V lookup: CDR1 MNHNS, CDR2 SASEGT. The CDR3 is 16 residues long. With 3 bases clipped from V and 4 bases from J, the junction kept 10 bases outside the gene matches. As DNA, the CDR3 is TGTGCCAGCAGTGACCTACCGGGACAGGCCTTCTATGGCTACACCTTC. Amino acids: CASSDLPGQAFYGYTF.

This clonotype occurred once. The chain links TRBV12-3 or TRBV12-4 to TRBJ2-3; D gene unclear. The CDR3 is 12 amino acids. The ends were cut back, 7 bases at V and 5 bases at J, with 10 bases in the middle. CDR3 nucleotide sequence: TGTGCCAGCAACGGGTTAGGAGATACGCAGTATTTT. Translated: CASNGLGDTQYF.

The J gene is TRBJ2-3, the V gene TRBV2; a weak D match, TRBD2 (6 bases). Trimming took 5 bases from V and 4 from J, leaving 16 bases between them. CDR3 size: 15 residues. The germline V gene encodes CDR1 SNHLY and CDR2 FYNNEI. The CDR3 bases are TGTGCCAGCAGTTTGGATAGCGGAACCTCAGATACGCAGTATTTT. Translating gives CASSLDSGTSDTQYF.

The V gene is TRBV29-1, the J gene TRBJ2-3; D is perhaps TRBD2 (5 bases). Trimming removed 7 bases at V and 2 bases at J, with 16 bases between. Looked up from germline, CDR1 is SQVTM and CDR2 is ANQGSEA. This CDR3 spans 14 amino acids. The DNA for the CDR3 is TGCAGCGGAGGTAGCGCTAGCTTCACAGATACGCAGTATTTT. This encodes CSGGSASFTDTQYF.